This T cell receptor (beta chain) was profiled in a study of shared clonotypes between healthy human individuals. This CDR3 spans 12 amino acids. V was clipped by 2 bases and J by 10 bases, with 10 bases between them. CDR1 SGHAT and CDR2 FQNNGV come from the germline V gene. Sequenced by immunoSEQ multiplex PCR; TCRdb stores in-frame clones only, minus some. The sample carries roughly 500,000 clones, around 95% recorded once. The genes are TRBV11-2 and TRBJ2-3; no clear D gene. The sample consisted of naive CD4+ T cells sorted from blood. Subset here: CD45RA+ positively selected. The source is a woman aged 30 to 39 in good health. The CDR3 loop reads CASSLSGIAQYF. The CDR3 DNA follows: TGTGCCAGCAGCTTAAGTGGTATAGCGCAGTATTTT.